This T cell receptor (beta chain) comes out of a study of cytomegalovirus exposure and HLA in healthy donors. General study points: The CMV antigen specificity of three CMV-associated chains was confirmed through in vitro analysis.

The CDR3 is 17 amino acids. V was pared by 3 bases and J by 6 bases, with 10 bases of the junction left unmatched. CDR1 is SGHNT, CDR2 YYREEE, per germline (reference sequence). With regard to this clone: As yet, its antigen is unknown.

PCR employed 60 Vbeta and 13 Jbeta primers. Clones were sequenced by immunoSEQ multiplex PCR, and TCRdb holds only the in-frame ones, with some missing. The sample records roughly 150,000 clones, around four fifths being singletons. This sequence originates from a woman aged 18-29 years in good health and CMV-seronegative. This chain uses TRBV5-4 with TRBJ1-5; 12 nucleotides align to TRBD1. Sequencing used PBMCs. The DNA of the CDR3 is TGTGCCAGCAGCTCCAATCCGGGACAGGGGGCCGGTCAGCCCCAGCATTTT. Its translation: CASSSNPGQGAGQPQHF.